Below, 6 T cell receptor beta chains from the same sample are listed, as sequenced in a study of early T cells in non-severe SARS-CoV-2 infection. TCRdb re-derived calls from the 5' RACE reads in MiXCR, one entry per CDR3 protein. Of some 57,000 distinct CDR3 sequences listed, over 10% are singletons. Sequencing was performed on whole blood. The receptors derive from an adult who was a healthcare worker with PCR-confirmed SARS-CoV-2 infection or an uninfected control (not recorded which).

This clonotype was recorded a few times. The rearrangement joins TRBV5-1 to TRBJ2-3, with 8 bases identical to TRBD2. The V and J ends lost 4 bases and 3 bases, in that order; junction bases with no gene match: 7. The germline V gene has CDR1 SGHRS and CDR2 YFSETQ. The CDR3 is 15 amino acids. For the CDR3, the DNA is TGCGCCAGCAGCCACCGCCAGCGGGAGACAGATACGCAGTATTTT. Its protein is CASSHRQRETDTQYF.

This clonotype was counted only a few times. The genes are TRBV7-2 and TRBJ2-2; D might be TRBD1 or TRBD2, each matching 5 bases. In germline, CDR1 is SGHTA, CDR2 FQGNSA. This CDR3 comprises 15 residues. V was clipped by 5 bases and J by 3 bases, with 13 bases between them. This CDR3 reads CASSRDLGDTGELFF. The DNA of the CDR3 is TGTGCCAGCAGCCGGGACCTTGGGGACACCGGGGAGCTGTTTTTT.

The chain joins TRBV27 to TRBJ2-1, with 11 bases lining up with TRBD2. V lost 7 bases and J lost 7; bases outside the gene matches: 15. This CDR3 is built from 17 residues. CDR1 and CDR2 from the germline V gene are MNHEY and SMNVEV (reference sequence). The CDR3 spells CASKALSTSGSDNEQFF. The CDR3 DNA reads TGTGCCAGCAAAGCCTTATCAACTAGCGGGAGTGATAATGAGCAGTTCTTC.

This clonotype showed up just a few times. CDR3 in DNA: TGTGCCAGCAGTTCCAGGGGCACAGATACGCAGTATTTT. Protein: CASSSRGTDTQYF. The chain uses TRBV6-6 and TRBJ2-3; possible D gene TRBD1, 5 bases. This CDR3 is built from 13 residues. The V gene lost 4 bases and the J gene lost 1 base, with 6 bases spanning the gap. CDR1 and CDR2 from the germline V gene are MNHNY and SVGAGI (reference sequence).

This clonotype was counted between two and nine times. The chain is built from TRBV6-5 and TRBJ1-4; D is unresolved. Trimming removed 2 bases from V and 0 bases from J, with 16 bases in between. Germline loops: CDR1 MNHEY, CDR2 SVGAGI. The CDR3 runs to 18 residues. The CDR3 loop reads CASSYDRGPGSTNEKLFF. For the CDR3, the DNA is TGTGCCAGCAGTTACGATCGAGGGCCGGGATCAACTAATGAAAAACTGTTTTTT.

The count of this clonotype is one. The chain couples TRBV5-1 to TRBJ2-5; TRBD2 aligns across 9 bases. From germline, CDR1 is SGHRS and CDR2 YFSETQ. The CDR3 extends over 14 amino acids. V lost 0 bases to trimming and J lost 5 bases; unmatched junction nucleotides: 2. The CDR3 loop is CASSLATSGETQYF. The DNA of the CDR3 is TGCGCCAGCAGCTTGGCGACTAGCGGCGAGACCCAGTACTTC.